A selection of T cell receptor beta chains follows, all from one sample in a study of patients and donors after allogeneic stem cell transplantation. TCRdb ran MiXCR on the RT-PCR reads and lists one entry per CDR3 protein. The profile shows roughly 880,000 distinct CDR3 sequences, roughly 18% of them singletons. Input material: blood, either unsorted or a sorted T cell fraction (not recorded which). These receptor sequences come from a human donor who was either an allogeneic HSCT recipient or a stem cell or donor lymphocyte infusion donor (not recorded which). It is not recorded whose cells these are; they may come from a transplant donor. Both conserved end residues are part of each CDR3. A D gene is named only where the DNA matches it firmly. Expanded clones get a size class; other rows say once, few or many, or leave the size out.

cdr3_aa: CASSFPWWVGRGEENTEAFF
cdr3_nt: TGTGCCAGCAGTTTTCCTTGGTGGGTGGGCAGGGGCGAGGAGAACACTGAAGCTTTCTTT
clone_size: few
j_call: TRBJ1-1
v_call: TRBV12-3/TRBV12-4
d_call: NA

cdr3_aa: CASSLMGGAEAFF
cdr3_nt: TGTGCCAGCAGTTTAATGGGTGGGGCTGAAGCTTTCTTT
clone_size: few
j_call: TRBJ1-1
v_call: TRBV12-3/TRBV12-4
d_call: NA

cdr3_aa: CASSLTGMYEQYF
cdr3_nt: TGTGCCAGCAGCTTGACAGGAATGTACGAGCAGTACTTC
clone_size: NA
j_call: TRBJ2-7
v_call: TRBV5-8
d_call: NA

cdr3_aa: CASSSYSQETQYF
cdr3_nt: TGCGCCAGCAGCTCTTACAGCCAAGAGACCCAGTACTTC
clone_size: NA
j_call: TRBJ2-5
v_call: TRBV5-1
d_call: NA

cdr3_aa: CASSQDVGLAGTYNEQFF
cdr3_nt: TGCGCCAGCAGCCAAGATGTTGGGCTAGCGGGCACCTACAATGAGCAGTTCTTC
clone_size: NA
j_call: TRBJ2-1
v_call: TRBV4-3
d_call: TRBD2

cdr3_aa: CASSELAGTDTQYF
cdr3_nt: TGCGCCAGCAGCGAATTAGCGGGAACAGATACGCAGTATTTT
clone_size: NA
j_call: TRBJ2-3
v_call: TRBV5-1
d_call: TRBD2

cdr3_aa: CASSQRQGEGEQFF
cdr3_nt: TGTGCCAGCAGCCAACGACAGGGGGAAGGTGAGCAGTTCTTC
clone_size: NA
j_call: TRBJ2-1
v_call: TRBV7-7
d_call: TRBD1

cdr3_aa: CASSPRPRPVNTEAFF
cdr3_nt: TGTGCCAGCAGCCCCCGGCCCAGACCGGTGAACACTGAAGCTTTCTTT
clone_size: few
j_call: TRBJ1-1
v_call: TRBV3-1
d_call: NA

cdr3_aa: CASSLRGSGELFF
cdr3_nt: TGCGCCAGCAGCTTGCGGGGATCCGGGGAGCTGTTTTTT
clone_size: many
j_call: TRBJ2-2
v_call: TRBV5-1
d_call: NA

cdr3_aa: CASSPPGADPYEQYF
cdr3_nt: TGCGCCAGCAGCCCTCCCGGGGCAGACCCCTACGAGCAGTACTTC
clone_size: NA
j_call: TRBJ2-7
v_call: TRBV4-1
d_call: NA

cdr3_aa: CASTRGTQYF
cdr3_nt: TGTGCCAGCACCCGAGGGACGCAGTATTTT
clone_size: NA
j_call: TRBJ2-3
v_call: TRBV28
d_call: NA

cdr3_aa: CASSLGGSGGTDTQYF
cdr3_nt: TGTGCCAGCAGTTTAGGAGGATCGGGTGGAACAGATACGCAGTATTTT
clone_size: many
j_call: TRBJ2-3
v_call: TRBV5-1
d_call: NA

cdr3_aa: CASSGGNGYGYTF
cdr3_nt: TGTGCCAGCAGTGGAGGAAACGGCTATGGCTACACCTTC
clone_size: few
j_call: TRBJ1-2
v_call: TRBV12-3/TRBV12-4
d_call: NA

cdr3_aa: CASSLLPGQQYNEQFF
cdr3_nt: TGTGCCAGCAGCCTACTACCGGGACAGCAATACAATGAGCAGTTCTTC
clone_size: NA
j_call: TRBJ2-1
v_call: TRBV4-2
d_call: TRBD1

cdr3_aa: CASSVIAGGMDTQYF
cdr3_nt: TGTGCCAGCAGCGTAATAGCGGGGGGGATGGATACGCAGTATTTT
clone_size: many
j_call: TRBJ2-3
v_call: TRBV7-2
d_call: TRBD2

cdr3_aa: CASSSRAGGKARTYNEQFF
cdr3_nt: TGTGCCAGCAGCTCAAGAGCGGGGGGAAAGGCGAGGACCTACAATGAGCAGTTCTTC
clone_size: NA
j_call: TRBJ2-1
v_call: TRBV11-1
d_call: TRBD2

cdr3_aa: CASSEAPSGGARETQYF
cdr3_nt: TGTGCCAGCAGTGAAGCTCCCAGCGGGGGGGCACGAGAGACCCAGTACTTC
clone_size: NA
j_call: TRBJ2-5
v_call: TRBV2
d_call: TRBD2

cdr3_aa: CSARTGSMTYNEQFF
cdr3_nt: TGCAGTGCAAGGACAGGGAGCATGACCTACAATGAGCAGTTCTTC
clone_size: few
j_call: TRBJ2-1
v_call: TRBV20-1
d_call: TRBD1

cdr3_aa: CSVRDTGYNQPQHF
cdr3_nt: TGCAGCGTTCGGGACACGGGGTACAATCAGCCCCAGCATTTT
clone_size: many
j_call: TRBJ1-5
v_call: TRBV29-1
d_call: NA

cdr3_aa: CASSPSGQGIYGYTF
cdr3_nt: TGTGCCAGCTCACCATCGGGACAGGGGATCTATGGCTACACCTTC
clone_size: NA
j_call: TRBJ1-2
v_call: TRBV18
d_call: TRBD1

cdr3_aa: CASSYSGTGNYEQYF
cdr3_nt: TGTGCCAGCAGTTACTCGGGGACAGGGAACTACGAGCAGTACTTC
clone_size: few
j_call: TRBJ2-7
v_call: TRBV6-5
d_call: TRBD1

cdr3_aa: CSARPYTESSGANVLTF
cdr3_nt: TGCAGTGCTAGACCGTACACAGAGAGCTCTGGGGCCAACGTCCTGACTTTC
clone_size: NA
j_call: TRBJ2-6
v_call: TRBV20-1
d_call: NA

cdr3_aa: CASSLRGTGFNNEQFF
cdr3_nt: TGTGCCAGCAGCCTTAGGGGGACAGGGTTCAACAATGAGCAGTTCTTC
clone_size: many
j_call: TRBJ2-1
v_call: TRBV12-3/TRBV12-4
d_call: TRBD1

cdr3_aa: CASSQVLLASSYNEQFF
cdr3_nt: TGCGCCAGCAGCCAAGTCCTTCTAGCGAGCTCCTACAATGAGCAGTTCTTC
clone_size: many
j_call: TRBJ2-1
v_call: TRBV4-1
d_call: NA

cdr3_aa: CASSWTPERNTEAFF
cdr3_nt: TGTGCCAGCAGCTGGACCCCCGAACGTAACACTGAAGCTTTCTTT
clone_size: NA
j_call: TRBJ1-1
v_call: TRBV5-5
d_call: NA

cdr3_aa: CASSFSGYSFNEQFF
cdr3_nt: TGTGCCAGCAGTTTTTCAGGGTATTCCTTTAATGAGCAGTTCTTC
clone_size: NA
j_call: TRBJ2-1
v_call: TRBV27
d_call: NA

cdr3_aa: CASSFRVEDEQFF
cdr3_nt: TGTGCCAGCAGTTTTAGAGTGGAGGATGAGCAGTTCTTC
clone_size: NA
j_call: TRBJ2-1
v_call: TRBV12-3/TRBV12-4
d_call: NA

cdr3_aa: CASKERASKNTGELFF
cdr3_nt: TGTGCCAGCAAGGAGAGGGCCTCAAAGAACACCGGGGAGCTGTTTTTT
clone_size: NA
j_call: TRBJ2-2
v_call: TRBV12-3/TRBV12-4
d_call: NA

cdr3_aa: CASSARQGARSTEAFF
cdr3_nt: TGTGCCAGCAGTGCCCGACAGGGGGCAAGAAGCACTGAAGCTTTCTTT
clone_size: few
j_call: TRBJ1-1
v_call: TRBV25-1
d_call: TRBD1

cdr3_aa: CASSQETRGTEAFF
cdr3_nt: TGTGCCAGCAGCCAAGAAACAAGGGGGACTGAAGCTTTCTTT
clone_size: few
j_call: TRBJ1-1
v_call: TRBV3-1
d_call: NA

cdr3_aa: CAIRRTPEVYMNTEAFF
cdr3_nt: TGTGCCATCAGGAGGACCCCTGAGGTGTATATGAACACTGAAGCTTTCTTT
clone_size: NA
j_call: TRBJ1-1
v_call: TRBV10-3
d_call: NA

cdr3_aa: CAISPGQREQYF
cdr3_nt: TGTGCCATCAGTCCGGGGCAGAGGGAGCAGTACTTC
clone_size: NA
j_call: TRBJ2-7
v_call: TRBV10-3
d_call: NA

cdr3_aa: CASSPTKIWGIDEQYF
cdr3_nt: TGTGCCAGCAGTCCGACCAAAATCTGGGGCATCGACGAGCAGTACTTC
clone_size: NA
j_call: TRBJ2-7
v_call: TRBV6-1
d_call: NA

cdr3_aa: CSARDVGESTDTQYF
cdr3_nt: TGCAGTGCTAGAGATGTTGGGGAGAGCACAGATACGCAGTATTTT
clone_size: NA
j_call: TRBJ2-3
v_call: TRBV20-1
d_call: NA

cdr3_aa: CASSLAGLEETQYF
cdr3_nt: TGTGCCAGCAGTTTAGCCGGACTGGAAGAGACCCAGTACTTC
clone_size: few
j_call: TRBJ2-5
v_call: TRBV12-3/TRBV12-4
d_call: NA

cdr3_aa: CSARDTNRDYGYTF
cdr3_nt: TGCAGTGCTAGAGATACCAATCGAGACTATGGCTACACCTTC
clone_size: NA
j_call: TRBJ1-2
v_call: TRBV20-1
d_call: NA

cdr3_aa: CASSQSRGSQETQYF
cdr3_nt: TGCGCCAGCAGCCAAAGCAGGGGCAGCCAAGAGACCCAGTACTTC
clone_size: NA
j_call: TRBJ2-5
v_call: TRBV4-1
d_call: NA

cdr3_aa: CSARQWRQGAYEQYF
cdr3_nt: TGCAGTGCTAGACAGTGGCGTCAGGGGGCCTACGAGCAGTACTTC
clone_size: NA
j_call: TRBJ2-7
v_call: TRBV20-1
d_call: TRBD1

cdr3_aa: CASSQGSTKETQYF
cdr3_nt: TGTGCCAGCAGCCAAGGGTCCACCAAGGAGACCCAGTACTTC
clone_size: NA
j_call: TRBJ2-5
v_call: TRBV3-1
d_call: NA

cdr3_aa: CASSSGLAGHTDTQYF
cdr3_nt: TGTGCCAGCAGCTCGGGACTAGCGGGGCACACAGATACGCAGTATTTT
clone_size: NA
j_call: TRBJ2-3
v_call: TRBV3-1
d_call: TRBD2

cdr3_aa: CSATQRLATNEQFF
cdr3_nt: TGCAGTGCTACGCAAAGACTAGCGACCAATGAGCAGTTCTTC
clone_size: NA
j_call: TRBJ2-1
v_call: TRBV20-1
d_call: TRBD2

cdr3_aa: CASRVDNGSNQPQHF
cdr3_nt: TGTGCCAGCAGAGTGGACAACGGCAGCAATCAGCCCCAGCATTTT
clone_size: NA
j_call: TRBJ1-5
v_call: TRBV6-2/TRBV6-3
d_call: NA

cdr3_aa: CAIRRGTGVTEAFF
cdr3_nt: TGTGCCATCAGGAGGGGTACAGGGGTCACTGAAGCTTTCTTT
clone_size: few
j_call: TRBJ1-1
v_call: TRBV10-3
d_call: TRBD1

cdr3_aa: CSVEMVKGDTQYF
cdr3_nt: TGCAGCGTTGAAATGGTGAAAGGGGATACGCAGTATTTT
clone_size: NA
j_call: TRBJ2-3
v_call: TRBV29-1
d_call: NA

cdr3_aa: CASSTEGVMSAYEQYF
cdr3_nt: TGTGCCAGCAGTACCGAGGGGGTTATGAGCGCCTACGAGCAGTACTTC
clone_size: NA
j_call: TRBJ2-7
v_call: TRBV5-6
d_call: NA

cdr3_aa: CASSFKWDSINIQYF
cdr3_nt: TGTGCCAGCAGCTTTAAGTGGGACAGTATAAACATTCAGTACTTC
clone_size: few
j_call: TRBJ2-4
v_call: TRBV7-2
d_call: TRBD1

cdr3_aa: CATSRDWWTSGGSSYNEQFF
cdr3_nt: TGTGCCACCAGCAGAGATTGGTGGACTAGCGGGGGGAGCTCCTACAATGAGCAGTTCTTC
clone_size: few
j_call: TRBJ2-1
v_call: TRBV15
d_call: TRBD2

cdr3_aa: CATSDATGTGGEKLFF
cdr3_nt: TGTGCCACCAGTGATGCTACCGGGACAGGGGGTGAAAAACTGTTTTTT
clone_size: few
j_call: TRBJ1-4
v_call: TRBV24-1
d_call: TRBD1

cdr3_aa: CASSPWGTEISYEQYF
cdr3_nt: TGTGCCAGCAGTCCCTGGGGGACAGAGATATCCTACGAGCAGTACTTC
clone_size: many
j_call: TRBJ2-7
v_call: TRBV12-3/TRBV12-4
d_call: TRBD1

cdr3_aa: CASSFVAVSPQHF
cdr3_nt: TGTGCCAGCAGCTTCGTGGCAGTTTCGCCCCAGCATTTT
clone_size: NA
j_call: TRBJ1-5
v_call: TRBV7-2
d_call: NA

cdr3_aa: CASTHRDHTDTQYF
cdr3_nt: TGTGCCAGCACCCATCGGGACCACACAGATACGCAGTATTTT
clone_size: few
j_call: TRBJ2-3
v_call: TRBV12-3/TRBV12-4
d_call: NA

cdr3_aa: CASSYTPAGTEAFF
cdr3_nt: TGTGCCAGCAGTTATACCCCCGCGGGCACTGAAGCTTTCTTT
clone_size: few
j_call: TRBJ1-1
v_call: TRBV6-5
d_call: NA

cdr3_aa: CASSLGQRSTGELFF
cdr3_nt: TGTGCCAGCAGCTTAGGCCAGCGGTCCACCGGGGAGCTGTTTTTT
clone_size: many
j_call: TRBJ2-2
v_call: TRBV13
d_call: NA

cdr3_aa: CASSLGQHSYEQYF
cdr3_nt: TGTGCCAGCAGTTTGGGACAGCACTCCTACGAGCAGTACTTC
clone_size: few
j_call: TRBJ2-7
v_call: TRBV12-3/TRBV12-4
d_call: TRBD1

cdr3_aa: CASSPSGLTINEQYF
cdr3_nt: TGTGCCAGCAGCCCGAGCGGGTTGACCATCAACGAGCAGTACTTC
clone_size: many
j_call: TRBJ2-7
v_call: TRBV9
d_call: NA

cdr3_aa: CATGVWAADQSYEQYF
cdr3_nt: TGTGCCACGGGTGTATGGGCAGCCGATCAATCCTACGAGCAGTACTTC
clone_size: NA
j_call: TRBJ2-7
v_call: TRBV15
d_call: NA

cdr3_aa: CASSLGDRGTYEQYF
cdr3_nt: TGTGCCAGCAGTTTAGGGGACAGGGGCACCTACGAGCAGTACTTC
clone_size: NA
j_call: TRBJ2-7
v_call: TRBV27
d_call: TRBD1

cdr3_aa: CASSDGTSLKQYF
cdr3_nt: TGTGCCAGCAGTGACGGGACATCCTTGAAGCAGTACTTC
clone_size: few
j_call: TRBJ2-7
v_call: TRBV2
d_call: NA